These 26 T cell receptor beta chains originate from one sample sequenced in a study of blood T cell repertoires in COVID-19. Clones were read by immunoSEQ multiplex PCR, and TCRdb kept only the in-frame ones, dropping some. The table shows about 100,000 clones, with around 90% occurring only once. The sample was peripheral blood. These receptors were taken from a woman between 50 and 59 years old with COVID-19, enrolled during active disease.

This rearrangement joins TRBV10-3 to TRBJ2-7; 12 bases match TRBD1. The CDR3 is 15 residues long. With V trimmed by 6 bases and J by 4 bases, 7 bases remained unmatched. Germline-derived CDR1 and CDR2 are ENHRY and SYGVKD. The CDR3 loop is CAIRDPGQGAYEQYF. The CDR3 region has the DNA TGTGCCATCAGAGACCCGGGACAGGGGGCGTACGAGCAGTACTTC.

V is TRBV3-1 (or the pseudogene TRBV3-2) and J is TRBJ1-6; 9 bases are a match to TRBD1. Germline V gene lookup returns CDR1 LGHDT and CDR2 YNNKEL (reference sequence). Unmatched junction bases numbered 10, after V lost 0 bases and J lost 7 bases. This CDR3 has 18 residues. CDR3 nucleotides: TGTGCCAGCAGCCAAGAGTTGGGGACAGGGAGTCCCAATTCACCCCTCCACTTT. This gives the protein CASSQELGTGSPNSPLHF.

V and J are TRBV7-3 and TRBJ2-2; D gene unclear. Per germline, CDR1 SGHTA and CDR2 FQGTGA. V gave up 6 bases and J gave up 3 bases, with 11 bases separating them. This CDR3 region has 14 residues. The CDR3 nucleotides are TGTGCCAGCAGTAGTCAGGCGTACACCGGGGAGCTGTTTTTT. Translating it yields CASSSQAYTGELFF.

This chain connects TRBV7-2 to TRBJ2-7; TRBD2 agrees at 10 bases. Unmatched junction bases numbered 6, after V lost 1 base and J lost 3 bases. Germline CDR1 SGHTA, CDR2 FQGNSA. This CDR3 has 16 residues. Here the CDR3 reads CASSLVAGGRFYEQYF. CDR3 nucleotides: TGTGCCAGCAGCTTAGTAGCGGGGGGTAGGTTCTACGAGCAGTACTTC.

V is TRBV3-1 (or the pseudogene TRBV3-2) and J is TRBJ1-5; weak D call: TRBD1 (5 bases). The V and J ends lost 1 base and 2 bases respectively, with 15 bases between them. CDR3 size: 17 residues. In germline, CDR1 is LGHDT, CDR2 YNNKEL (reference sequence). The CDR3 protein is CASSQGGVWFGNQPQHF. In nucleotides, the CDR3 is TGTGCCAGCAGCCAAGGGGGGGTGTGGTTCGGCAATCAGCCCCAGCATTTT.

This clone appeared once. The chain employs TRBV10-2 and TRBJ2-7, with D hard to call. Germline loops: CDR1 WSHSY, CDR2 SAAADI. With 3 bases removed from V and 8 bases from J, the gap between germline ends came to 17 bases. The CDR3 is 14 amino acids. The chain's CDR3 is CASSEVLVAAKQYF. DNA of the CDR3: TGCGCCAGCAGTGAAGTGTTAGTTGCCGCCAAGCAGTACTTC.

The chain employs TRBV7-3 and TRBJ2-1; TRBD2 aligns across 7 bases. Trimming at V came to 5 bases and at J to 0 bases, leaving 7 bases not matched to a gene. The CDR3 consists of 16 residues. Germline lookup yields CDR1 SGHTA and CDR2 FQGTGA. CDR3 amino acids: CASSPGGGSSYNEQFF. CDR3 sequence (DNA): TGTGCCAGCAGCCCGGGCGGGGGAAGCTCCTACAATGAGCAGTTCTTC.

This clone was seen once. This rearrangement joins TRBV4-1 to TRBJ2-1; 12 bases map to TRBD2. The germline CDR1 and CDR2 sequences are MGHRA and YSYEKL. The CDR3 runs to 17 residues. The J segment lost 10 bases and the V segment lost 1 base, leaving 11 bases of the junction unmatched. The CDR3 protein is CASSQGGLAGYTGEQFF. CDR3 coding DNA: TGCGCCAGCAGCCAAGGGGGACTAGCGGGTTATACAGGGGAGCAGTTCTTC.

The chain has TRBV5-1 and TRBJ2-7; TRBD1 matches at 11 bases. V lost 0 bases and J lost 3; bases outside the gene matches: 2. This CDR3 contains 15 residues. CDR1 and CDR2 from the germline V gene are SGHRS and YFSETQ. CDR3 protein: CASSLGTGGNYEQYF. CDR3 DNA: TGCGCCAGCAGCTTGGGGACAGGGGGCAACTACGAGCAGTACTTC.

The V gene is TRBV18, the J gene TRBJ2-7; D not certain. Trimming removed 5 bases from V and 2 bases from J, with 7 bases in between. This CDR3 is built from 12 residues. Germline values: CDR1 KGHSH, CDR2 LQKENI. Written as DNA, the CDR3 is TGTGCCAGCTCATCATCCCCCTACGAGCAGTACTTC. Its translation is CASSSSPYEQYF.

The genes are TRBV5-1 and TRBJ1-3, with unresolved D. Germline assignment: CDR1 SGHRS and CDR2 YFSETQ. This CDR3 is 14 amino acids long. V shed 0 bases and J shed 0 bases, with 4 bases lying between them. The CDR3 protein is CASSLGDSGNTIYF. The CDR3 nucleotides are TGCGCCAGCAGCTTGGGAGACTCTGGAAACACCATATATTTT.

This chain links TRBV11-3 with TRBJ2-7; TRBD2 agrees at 12 bases. From germline, CDR1 is SGHNT and CDR2 YENEEA. The CDR3 is made up of 16 amino acids. The trim removed 3 bases at V and 3 bases at J, leaving 6 bases unmatched. The CDR3, as DNA: TGTGCCAGCAGCTTCGGTCTAGCGGGGGGGCGCTACGAGCAGTACTTC. Translating it yields CASSFGLAGGRYEQYF.

V is TRBV30 and J is TRBJ1-2; 7 bases match TRBD1. In germline, CDR1 is GTSNPN, CDR2 SVGIG (reference sequence). This CDR3 has 11 amino acids. J gave up 4 bases and V 5 bases, and 1 base lay outside the gene matches. CDR3 sequence (DNA): TGTGCCTGGTCAGGGGGCTATGGCTACACCTTC. It specifies CAWSGGYGYTF.

This clone has only a few counts. The V and J genes are TRBV24-1 and TRBJ1-5; 8 bases map to TRBD1. The CDR3 consists of 15 residues. The trim removed 4 bases at V and 2 bases at J, leaving 3 bases unmatched. CDR1 and CDR2 (germline): KGHDR, SFDVKD. CDR3 amino acids: CATSDPTGGNQPQHF. The CDR3 nucleotides are TGTGCCACCAGTGACCCGACAGGGGGCAATCAGCCCCAGCATTTT.

In this sample, this clone turned up a few times. CDR3 loop: CASSGGPFSTEAFF. CDR3 nucleotide sequence: TGTGCCAGCAGCGGCGGGCCCTTTAGCACTGAAGCTTTCTTT. This chain joins TRBV6-5 and TRBJ1-1; D unclear. The V end lost 6 bases, the J end lost 4 bases, and 15 bases lay between the germline ends. CDR3 length equals 14 residues. Germline loops: CDR1 MNHEY, CDR2 SVGAGI.

The rearrangement joins TRBV30 to TRBJ2-2, with 7 bases identical to TRBD1. There are 13 residues in the CDR3. Germline V gene data show CDR1 as GTSNPN and CDR2 as SVGIG (reference sequence). V lost 5 bases and J lost 7; bases outside the gene matches: 7. CDR3 nucleotides: TGTGCCTGGGTGGGACAGTCAGTCGGGGAGCTGTTTTTT. Its translation: CAWVGQSVGELFF.

The chain recombines TRBV7-2 with TRBJ1-1; D is undetermined. The CDR3 runs to 12 residues. Trimming removed 3 bases from V and 10 bases from J, with 12 bases in between. CDR1 SGHTA and CDR2 FQGNSA come from the germline V gene. The CDR3 sequence: CASSFLGSGAFF. The DNA of the CDR3 is TGTGCCAGCAGCTTCCTCGGGTCGGGAGCTTTCTTT.

In its sample, this clone was seen once. The chain employs TRBV4-1 and TRBJ1-4; no reliable D call. This CDR3 is 16 amino acids long. Trimming cost V 1 base and J 7 bases, with 16 bases left between them. Germline-derived CDR1 and CDR2 are MGHRA and YSYEKL. The CDR3 DNA reads TGCGCCAGCAGCCAAGTTATGGAGGGATGGAGTGAAAAACTGTTTTTT. This translates into CASSQVMEGWSEKLFF.

This clone was picked up one time. The chain combines TRBV4-3 with TRBJ2-1; 9 bases fit TRBD2. Trimming at V came to 2 bases and at J to 5 bases, leaving 13 bases not matched to a gene. The CDR3 has 18 amino acids. The V gene's germline CDR1 is LGHNA and CDR2 YSLEER. The CDR3 DNA reads as TGCGCCAGCAGCCAACGGAGCGTTAGCGGGGGACGACACAATGAGCAGTTCTTC. Amino acids: CASSQRSVSGGRHNEQFF.

CDR3 DNA: TGTGCCAGCAGCTCGGAACCGGGACAACTAGTGAACACTGAAGCTTTCTTT. This translates into CASSSEPGQLVNTEAFF. V and J are TRBV7-2 and TRBJ1-1, with a weak D call TRBD1 (6 bases). V gave up 4 bases and J gave up 0 bases, with 18 bases separating them. CDR3 size: 17 residues. CDR1 SGHTA and CDR2 FQGNSA come from the germline V gene.

This clone was counted once. The V and J genes are TRBV5-4 and TRBJ1-1; possibly TRBD1 for D (5 bases). The CDR3 runs 15 residues. V gave up 0 bases and J gave up 0 bases, with 9 bases separating them. Germline V gene sequence: CDR1 SGHNT, CDR2 YYREEE (reference sequence). CDR3 in DNA: TGTGCCAGCAGCTTGGACCCAGGGATGAACACTGAAGCTTTCTTT. Translation: CASSLDPGMNTEAFF.

The chain employs TRBV7-6 and TRBJ2-5; tentatively, D is TRBD2 (5 bases). The CDR3 has 16 amino acids. Per the germline V gene, CDR1 is SGHVS and CDR2 is FNYEAQ. V shed 2 bases and J shed 7 bases, with 20 bases lying between them. The CDR3 loop reads CASSLPTGRGFGTQYF. Here the CDR3 DNA reads TGTGCCAGCAGCTTACCCACGGGTAGAGGGTTCGGGACCCAGTACTTC.

CDR3 in DNA: TGTGCCAGCAGCCCTACCCGACAGACTAGCTTCTACAATGAGCAGTTCTTC. Protein product: CASSPTRQTSFYNEQFF. The chain links TRBV6-2 or TRBV6-3 to TRBJ2-1; 7 nucleotides agree with TRBD2. This CDR3 region has 17 residues. With V trimmed by 6 bases and J by 3 bases, 14 bases remained unmatched. The germline gives CDR1 MNHEY, CDR2 SVGEGT.

This clone came up once. This sequence joins TRBV10-3 and TRBJ1-4, with 10 bases that match TRBD1. The CDR3 has 14 amino acids. Germline V gene lookup returns CDR1 ENHRY and CDR2 SYGVKD. V was pared by 3 bases and J by 7 bases, with 2 bases of the junction left unmatched. The CDR3 region is CAISDGQGGEKLFF. As DNA, the CDR3 is TGTGCCATCAGTGATGGACAGGGGGGTGAAAAACTGTTTTTT.

This chain connects TRBV28 to TRBJ2-3; 13 bases match TRBD2. Unmatched junction bases numbered 4, after V lost 4 bases and J lost 3 bases. Germline values: CDR1 MDHEN, CDR2 SYDVKM. CDR3 length: 16 amino acids. The CDR3 protein is CASSSTSGGATDTQYF. The CDR3 bases are TGTGCCAGCAGTTCCACTAGCGGGGGGGCGACAGATACGCAGTATTTT.

This chain links TRBV4-2 with TRBJ1-2; D uncertain. The CDR3 consists of 16 residues. Germline V gene data show CDR1 as LGHNA and CDR2 as YNFKEQ. Trimming shortened V by 0 bases and J by 0 bases, and 11 bases separated the two germline ends. The CDR3 region is CASSQDRGLANYGYTF. CDR3 sequence (DNA): TGTGCCAGCAGCCAAGATCGTGGTTTAGCTAACTATGGCTACACCTTC.